Below, 9 T cell receptor beta chains from the same sample are listed, as sequenced in a study of tumor-infiltrating lymphocytes in primary liver carcinoma. Starting material for RNA and DNA co-extraction consisted of about 20-32 mg of unsorted bulk tissue. Priming with a constant-region primer yielded TCR beta cDNA from approximately 500 ng total RNA. Three-round nested multiplex PCR performed with slightly modified ARM-PCR produced the TCR beta libraries. Both of the initial two PCR rounds ran for around 10 cycles and employed TRBV1-TRBV30 forward primers alongside a C-beta reverse primer. TCRdb analysed the multiplex PCR reads with MiXCR anew, one entry per CDR3 protein. The sample has about 120,000 distinct CDR3 sequences, 55% to 70% seen once. Sequences were obtained from tumor-adjacent normal liver tissue. The source of these receptors is a woman aged 55-70 years with primary liver carcinoma and hepatitis B virus infection.

This clonotype was counted a single time. The chain combines TRBV4-1 with TRBJ1-1, with D unclear. V lost 4 bases, J lost 4 bases, and 19 bases lay in between. The CDR3 is made up of 16 amino acids. From germline, CDR1 is MGHRA and CDR2 YSYEKL. The CDR3 DNA follows: TGCGCCAGCAGCCTTTCATCAGGTATGTTGTGCACTGAAGCTTTCTTT. The encoded protein is CASSLSSGMLCTEAFF.

The gene calls are TRBV2 and TRBJ1-2; TRBD1 is a possible D gene (6 bases). Germline CDR1 reads SNHLY; CDR2 reads FYNNEI. This CDR3 is built from 15 residues. V lost 2 bases to trimming and J lost 5 bases, with 15 bases between them. The CDR3 coding sequence is TGTGCCAGCAGTGAAAACCCCGGACAGTTATATGGCTACACCTTC. Translated: CASSENPGQLYGYTF.

As to this clonotype: Lacking the conserved final phenylalanine or tryptophan, this CDR3 likely reflects a read error. The chain carries TRBV29-1 and TRBJ2-7; 7 bases are a match to TRBD1. The CDR3 contains 13 residues. The germline V gene has CDR1 SQVTM and CDR2 ANQGSEA. Losses at the gene ends were 7 bases for V and 6 bases for J; bases not matched to a gene: 12. The CDR3 sequence: CSAWERGRFEQYI. Written as DNA, the CDR3 is TGCAGCGCCTGGGAGAGGGGGCGCTTCGAGCAGTACATC.

This clonotype was seen ten or more times. The rearrangement joins TRBV5-1 to TRBJ2-1, with 8 bases identical to TRBD2. This CDR3 contains 15 residues. Germline lookup yields CDR1 SGHRS and CDR2 YFSETQ. The junction had 9 bases not matched to a gene; V was cut back by 2 bases and J by 8 bases. In DNA, the CDR3 is TGCGCCAGCAGCTTAAGGGGCGGGAGGCAGGATGAGCAGTTCTTC. The encoded protein is CASSLRGGRQDEQFF.

This clonotype showed up just once. The chain uses TRBV20-1 and TRBJ1-5, with D tentatively TRBD1 (5 bases). The CDR3 covers 15 residues. V was cut by 4 bases and J by 1 base, with 14 bases left in between. From germline, CDR1 is DFQATT and CDR2 SNEGSKA (reference sequence). CDR3 DNA sequence: TGCAGTGCTACGACCGGGACGGGGAGCAATCAGCCCCAGCATTTT. As protein: CSATTGTGSNQPQHF.

A remark on this clonotype: A much larger clonotype is one base distant, so this may be a read error. V is TRBV7-9 and J is TRBJ2-2; a weak D match, TRBD2 (6 bases). Germline V lookup: CDR1 SEHNR, CDR2 FQNEAQ (reference sequence). CDR3 length equals 14 residues. CDR3 residues: CASSLTGGTGKLFF. CDR3 nucleotides: TGTGCCAGCAGCTTAACTGGAGGGACCGGGAAGCTGTTTTTT. Looking up the rest from reference TRBV7-9 and TRBJ2-2 gives the full variable domain: DTGVSQNPRHKITKRGQNVTFRCDPISEHNRLYWYRQTLGQGPEFLTYFQNEAQLEKSRLLSDRFSAERPKGSFSTLEIQRTEQGDSAMYLCASSLTGGTGKLFFGEGSRLTVL.

In this sample, this clonotype turned up a few times. A read error may explain this, as a much larger clone is one base away. Here the CDR3 reads CATQTGGEGEHYF. In nucleotides, the CDR3 is TGTGCCACCCAGACAGGGGGTGAAGGCGAGCACTACTTC. V and J are TRBV10-3 and TRBJ2-7; TRBD1 matches 9 bases. Germline V lookup: CDR1 ENHRY, CDR2 SYGVKD. There are 13 residues in the CDR3.

This clonotype appeared a few times. This clone may be a read error of a much larger clone one base away. CDR3: CASHRRGNTGELFF. The CDR3 region has the DNA TGTGCCAGCCACCGTCGGGGGAACACCGGGGAGCTGTTTTTT. V gene TRBV12-3 or TRBV12-4 combines with J gene TRBJ2-2, with a weak D call TRBD2 (5 bases). V was pared by 8 bases and J by 1 base, with 11 bases between. The length of the CDR3 is 14 residues.

A single count supports this clonotype. The rearrangement uses TRBV11-2 and TRBJ1-2; no firm D call. The CDR3 contains 13 residues. The germline CDR1 and CDR2 sequences are SGHAT and FQNNGV. CDR3 sequence (DNA): TGTTTCAGCAGCCCCAGTGCAGACTGTGGCTACACCTTC. Encoded protein: CFSSPSADCGYTF. Drawing the rest from reference TRBV11-2 and TRBJ1-2, the complete variable domain is EAGVAQSPRYKIIEKRQSVAFWCNPISGHATLYWYQQILGQGPKLLIQFQNNGVVDDSQLPKDRFSAERLKGVDSTLKIQPAKLEDSAVYLCFSSPSADCGYTFGSGTRLTVV.